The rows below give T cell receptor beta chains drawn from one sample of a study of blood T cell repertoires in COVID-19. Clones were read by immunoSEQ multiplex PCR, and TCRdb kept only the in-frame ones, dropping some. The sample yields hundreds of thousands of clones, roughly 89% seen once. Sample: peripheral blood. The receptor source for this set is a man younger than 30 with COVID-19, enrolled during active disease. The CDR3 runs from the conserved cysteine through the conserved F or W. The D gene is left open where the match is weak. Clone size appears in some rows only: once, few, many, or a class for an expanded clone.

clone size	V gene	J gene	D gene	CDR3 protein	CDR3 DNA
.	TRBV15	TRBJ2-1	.	CATSREPLGDNEQFF	TGTGCCACCAGCAGAGAACCTCTAGGGGACAATGAGCAGTTCTTC
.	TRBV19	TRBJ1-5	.	CATRPRTSNQPQHF	TGTGCCACCCGCCCGCGCACCAGCAATCAGCCCCAGCATTTT
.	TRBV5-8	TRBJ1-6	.	CASSFVFGSSDNSPLHF	TGTGCCAGCAGCTTCGTTTTTGGTTCCTCGGATAATTCACCCCTCCACTTT
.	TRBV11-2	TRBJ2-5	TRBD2	CASSLASGGSQETQYF	TGTGCCAGCAGCTTAGCTAGCGGGGGATCACAAGAGACCCAGTACTTC
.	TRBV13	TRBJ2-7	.	CASSSVRGSYEQYF	TGTGCCAGCAGTTCAGTACGGGGCTCCTACGAGCAGTACTTC
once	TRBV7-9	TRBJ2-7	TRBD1	CASSSTGGGYEQYF	TGTGCCAGCAGCTCCACAGGGGGCGGGTACGAGCAGTACTTC
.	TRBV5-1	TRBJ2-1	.	CASSRQGGTPSSYNEQFF	TGCGCCAGCAGCCGGCAGGGGGGCACCCCGAGCTCCTACAATGAGCAGTTCTTC
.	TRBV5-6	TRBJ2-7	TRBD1	CASSFPTGTPSGEQYF	TGTGCCAGCAGCTTCCCGACAGGGACCCCCTCCGGCGAGCAGTACTTC
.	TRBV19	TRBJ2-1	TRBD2	CASRASGRADEQFF	TGTGCCAGTAGGGCTAGCGGGAGGGCCGATGAGCAGTTCTTC
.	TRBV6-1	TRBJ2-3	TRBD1	CASSETTGGADTQYF	TGTGCCAGCAGTGAGACGACAGGGGGCGCAGATACGCAGTATTTT
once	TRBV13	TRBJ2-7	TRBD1	CASSSTGTGIEQYF	TGTGCCAGCAGCTCCACCGGGACAGGGATCGAGCAGTACTTC